What follows are 27 T cell receptor beta chains derived from one specimen sequenced in a study of blood T cells in healthy people across ages. A second about 7 to 12 cycle PCR used barcoded and J-beta primers. TCRdb reprocessed the 5' RACE reads via MiXCR and lists one record per CDR3 protein. The sample holds about 1.5 million distinct CDR3 sequences; less than 45% are singletons and the top ten take approximately 4%. Sequencing was carried out using blood. These receptors all stem from a woman aged 18-35 years in good health.

Concerning this clonotype: A read error may explain this, as a much larger clone is one base away. The rearrangement links TRBV29-1 to TRBJ2-7; 12 bases map to TRBD2. V was clipped by 3 bases and J by 6 bases; unmatched bases: 3. The CDR3 length is 13 residues. Per germline, CDR1 SQVTM and CDR2 ANQGSEA. This chain's CDR3 is CSVDELAGGEQYF. CDR3 bases: TGCAGCGTTGATGAACTAGCGGGGGGCGAGCAGTACTTC.

The chain employs TRBV5-6 and TRBJ1-1; D is unclear. The V gene's germline CDR1 is SGHDT and CDR2 YYEEEE. The CDR3 runs to 15 residues. Trimming pared 1 base from V and 1 base from J, leaving 11 bases between. CDR3 bases: TGTGCCAGCAGCTTGATAGCCCCTTCGAACACTGAAGCTTTCTTT. Encoded protein: CASSLIAPSNTEAFF.

The V and J genes are TRBV7-2 and TRBJ1-1; D may be TRBD1 (6 bases). Trimming removed 0 bases from V and 8 bases from J, with 13 bases in between. This CDR3 has 14 residues. Germline CDR1 is SGHTA and CDR2 is FQGNSA. Written as DNA, the CDR3 is TGTGCCAGCAGCTTAGCGCTAGGACAGCCCGAAGCTTTCTTT. Translated, it gives CASSLALGQPEAFF.

V is TRBV6-1 and J is TRBJ2-1, with D perhaps matching TRBD1 (6 bases). The J call may be incorrect, as the DNA end agrees better with TRBJ2-7. The V gene's germline CDR1 is MNHNS and CDR2 SASEGT. This CDR3 is built from 16 residues. The CDR3 DNA follows: TGTGCCAGCAGCGAATATAACAGGGCCGTGAGCTACGAGCAGTACTTC. Protein sequence: CASSEYNRAVSYEQYF.

Concerning this clonotype itself: One end of the junction is discordant with germline, which a read error may explain. The chain carries TRBV4-1 and TRBJ1-4; possible D gene TRBD1, 5 bases. From germline, CDR1 is MGHRA and CDR2 YSYEKL. The CDR3 has 15 amino acids. The CDR3 sequence: CASSPEGSTNERLFF. The CDR3 DNA reads TGCGCCAGCAGCCCCGAGGGGTCAACTAATGAAAGACTGTTTTTT.

This clonotype was seen more than once but under ten times. The chain combines TRBV5-1 with TRBJ2-1, with TRBD2 matching over 8 bases. CDR3 length: 16 residues. Germline V gene data show CDR1 as SGHRS and CDR2 as YFSETQ. V shed 5 bases and J 0 bases; nucleotides not matched to a gene: 7. CDR3 in DNA: TGCGCCAGCAGACTCATAGCGGGGAGCTCCTACAATGAGCAGTTCTTC. Its translation: CASRLIAGSSYNEQFF.

Concerning this clonotype itself: One end of the junction fails to match germline, which may point to a read error. The CDR3 DNA reads as TGTGCCGGCAGCTTCTTATTGTTGCGTTACTCCTACAATGAGCAGTTCTTC. It translates to CAGSFLLLRYSYNEQFF. The V and J genes are TRBV7-2 and TRBJ2-1; D is uncertain. The CDR3 has 17 residues. Germline values: CDR1 SGHTA, CDR2 FQGNSA.

This chain's CDR3 is CASSLFSGRGETQYF. The CDR3 DNA is TGTGCCAGCAGCTTATTTAGCGGGAGGGGTGAGACCCAGTACTTC. V usage is TRBV7-2 and J usage is TRBJ2-4; TRBD2 matches 11 bases. The DNA end favors TRBJ2-5, so the J call may be wrong. There are 15 residues in the CDR3. Germline CDR1 reads SGHTA; CDR2 reads FQGNSA.

This clonotype was detected ten times or more. Here the CDR3 reads CASSFRQGATLEDTQYF. CDR3 sequence (DNA): TGTGCCAGCAGTTTTAGGCAGGGGGCTACCCTCGAAGATACGCAGTATTTT. The gene calls are TRBV12-3 or TRBV12-4 and TRBJ2-3; 8 bases map to TRBD1. This CDR3 contains 17 residues. Unmatched junction bases numbered 13, after V lost 3 bases and J lost 5 bases.

The table lists this clonotype with a count of one. This could be a read error, since a much larger clone is one nucleotide away. The chain carries TRBV27 and TRBJ2-7, with 8 bases matching TRBD2. CDR1 and CDR2 from the germline V gene are MNHEY and SMNVEV (reference sequence). J gave up 4 bases and V 6 bases, and 8 bases lay outside the gene matches. CDR3 length: 14 residues. The CDR3 spells CASRGRAGVYEQYF. Written as DNA, the CDR3 is TGTGCCAGCAGGGGACGAGCGGGAGTGTACGAGCAGTACTTC.

Remarks on this clonotype: A junction boundary mismatches the germline segment, possibly from a read error. The chain uses TRBV4-3 and TRBJ2-3; no definite D call. This CDR3 contains 15 residues. CDR1 is LGHNA, CDR2 YSLEER, per germline. The CDR3 here is CASNQDFLGSDTQYF. CDR3 bases: TGCGCCAGCAACCAAGATTTCCTAGGGTCAGATACGCAGTATTTT.

The chain has TRBV6-2 or TRBV6-3 and TRBJ1-5; no reliable D call. This CDR3 region has 14 residues. V dropped 9 bases and J dropped 5 bases, with 17 bases sitting between them. Looked up from germline, CDR1 is MNHEY and CDR2 is SVGEGT. CDR3 DNA: TGTGCCAGTCTGAGAGCCCTCCGTCATCAGCCCCAGCATTTT. It translates to CASLRALRHQPQHF.

Only one count was recorded for this clonotype. V and J are TRBV13 and TRBJ2-5; D possibly corresponds to TRBD2 (5 bases). The CDR3 extends over 12 amino acids. V lost 4 bases and J 11 bases, leaving 14 bases between the germline ends. Germline lookup yields CDR1 PRHDT and CDR2 FYEKMQ (reference sequence). The CDR3 loop is CASSSAQWEQYF. The CDR3 coding sequence is TGTGCCAGCAGCTCCGCCCAGTGGGAGCAGTACTTC. The full variable domain, its missing parts supplied by reference TRBV13 and TRBJ2-5, is AAGVIQSPRHLIKEKRETATLKCYPIPRHDTVYWYQQGPGQDPQFLISFYEKMQSDKGSIPDRFSAQQFSDYHSELNMSSLELGDSALYFCASSSAQWEQYFGPGTRLLVL.

This clonotype turned up a few times. The CDR3 reads CASRETGPANEQFF. CDR3 DNA sequence: TGTGCCAGCAGGGAGACAGGGCCCGCCAATGAGCAGTTCTTC. The V and J genes are TRBV3-1 and TRBJ2-1; the match to TRBD1 covers 7 bases. Germline assignment: CDR1 LGHDT and CDR2 YNNKEL (reference sequence). V lost 6 bases and J lost 6; bases outside the gene matches: 8. There are 14 residues in the CDR3.

This chain uses TRBV28 with TRBJ1-2, with a possible D match to TRBD1 (6 bases). Germline assignment: CDR1 MDHEN and CDR2 SYDVKM. V lost 4 bases, J lost 8 bases, and 14 bases lay in between. The CDR3 consists of 13 residues. CDR3 nucleotides: TGTGCCAGCAGTTCAGGACAGACTAGCGGCTACACCTTC. Translated, it gives CASSSGQTSGYTF.

For this clonotype: A read error may account for a junction end that differs from germline. The V gene is TRBV6-2 or TRBV6-3, the J gene TRBJ1-1, with a possible D match to TRBD1 (5 bases). CDR1 is MNHEY and CDR2 is SVGEGT in the germline V gene. This CDR3 is 18 amino acids long. Here the CDR3 DNA reads TGTGCCAGCAGTCCGGGACCCCCAGGCACCACAATGAACACTGAAGTTTTCTTT. As protein: CASSPGPPGTTMNTEVFF.

The rearrangement uses TRBV20-1 and TRBJ2-1; the match to TRBD2 covers 14 bases. With V trimmed by 6 bases and J by 5 bases, 15 bases remained unmatched. CDR3 length: 18 residues. Per germline, CDR1 DFQATT and CDR2 SNEGSKA (reference sequence). CDR3 region: CSAYSGTSGSLSHNEQFF. Here the CDR3 DNA reads TGCAGTGCCTACTCCGGGACTAGCGGGAGTCTTAGTCACAATGAGCAGTTCTTC.

The chain employs TRBV2 and TRBJ2-4; tentative D call: TRBD1 (6 bases). The better agreement between TRBJ2-7 and the DNA end casts doubt on the J call. The CDR3 extends over 14 amino acids. CDR1 is SNHLY and CDR2 is FYNNEI in the germline V gene. CDR3 in amino acids: CASTFNRDLYEQYF. The CDR3 nucleotides read TGTGCCAGCACTTTCAACAGGGACCTCTACGAGCAGTACTTC.

The chain has TRBV5-1 and TRBJ2-7, with 9 positions matching TRBD1. Germline trimming cut 2 bases from V and 1 base from J; bases unmatched to any gene: 10. In germline, CDR1 is SGHRS, CDR2 YFSETQ. The CDR3 totals 17 residues. The CDR3 nucleotides read TGCGCCAGCAGCTTCTCCTCCGGGACAGGGTCGTCCTACGAGCAGTACTTC. Its protein is CASSFSSGTGSSYEQYF.

The rearrangement joins TRBV11-2 to TRBJ2-3; 8 bases are a match to TRBD1. This CDR3 comprises 16 residues. J gave up 0 bases and V 5 bases, and 7 bases lay outside the gene matches. Germline V lookup: CDR1 SGHAT, CDR2 FQNNGV. The CDR3 loop reads CASSPRQGLSTDTQYF. In nucleotides, the CDR3 is TGTGCCAGCAGCCCGCGACAGGGGTTAAGCACAGATACGCAGTATTTT. Full variable domain (rest looked up from reference TRBV11-2 and TRBJ2-3): EAGVAQSPRYKIIEKRQSVAFWCNPISGHATLYWYQQILGQGPKLLIQFQNNGVVDDSQLPKDRFSAERLKGVDSTLKIQPAKLEDSAVYLCASSPRQGLSTDTQYFGPGTRLTVL.

The V and J genes are TRBV6-2 or TRBV6-3 and TRBJ2-1; 7 bases are a match to TRBD2. The length of the CDR3 is 15 residues. CDR1 is MNHEY and CDR2 is SVGEGT in the germline V gene. Trimming took 6 bases from V and 2 from J; bases not matched to a gene: 7. The CDR3 protein is CASSPTSVAYNEQFF. The CDR3 DNA follows: TGTGCCAGCAGCCCCACTAGCGTCGCCTACAATGAGCAGTTCTTC.

The chain is built from TRBV20-1 and TRBJ2-3, with TRBD1 matching 7 bases. CDR1 is DFQATT and CDR2 is SNEGSKA in the germline V gene (reference sequence). This CDR3 contains 16 residues. Trimming at V came to 0 bases and at J to 4 bases, leaving 10 bases not matched to a gene. The CDR3 region is CSARDTKTGVADTQYF. The CDR3 DNA reads as TGCAGTGCTAGAGATACCAAAACAGGGGTTGCAGATACGCAGTATTTT.

The chain employs TRBV9 and TRBJ2-4; 9 bases map to TRBD1. The V segment lost 4 bases and the J segment 13 bases; nucleotides outside the gene matches: 6. This CDR3 comprises 12 residues. Germline CDR1 reads SGDLS; CDR2 reads YYNGEE. The CDR3 spells CASSTTGGKQYF. CDR3 coding DNA: TGTGCCAGCAGCACGACAGGGGGAAAGCAGTACTTC. The whole variable domain, remainder taken from reference TRBV9 and TRBJ2-4, is DSGVTQTPKHLITATGQRVTLRCSPRSGDLSVYWYQQSLDQGLQFLIQYYNGEERAKGNILERFSAQQFPDLHSELNLSSLELGDSALYFCASSTTGGKQYFGAGTRLSVL.

This chain joins TRBV4-3 and TRBJ2-7; D unresolved. CDR1 and CDR2 from the germline V gene are LGHNA and YSLEER. V lost 3 bases and J 0 bases, leaving 6 bases between the germline ends. The CDR3 has 13 amino acids. The CDR3 sequence is CASSQSYSYEQYF. CDR3 sequence (DNA): TGCGCCAGCAGCCAGAGCTACTCCTACGAGCAGTACTTC.

This chain uses TRBV3-1 with TRBJ1-2; D is unresolved. The V gene's germline CDR1 is LGHDT and CDR2 YNNKEL (reference sequence). Trimming cost V 1 base and J 3 bases, with 6 bases left between them. This CDR3 spans 13 amino acids. The DNA for the CDR3 is TGTGCCAGCAGCCAAGCCGGATACTATGGCTACACCTTC. Its protein is CASSQAGYYGYTF. Complete variable domain (other parts from reference TRBV3-1 and TRBJ1-2): DTAVSQTPKYLVTQMGNDKSIKCEQNLGHDTMYWYKQDSKKFLKIMFSYNNKELIINETVPNRFSPKSPDKAHLNLHINSLELGDSAVYFCASSQAGYYGYTFGSGTRLTVV.

The gene calls are TRBV12-3 or TRBV12-4 and TRBJ1-3, with TRBD1 matching over 8 bases. The CDR3 sequence is 15 residues long. Trimming removed 6 bases from V and 3 bases from J; junction bases left unmatched: 7. The CDR3 nucleotides read TGTGCCAGCAGGAAACAGGGGGTTTATGGAAACACCATATATTTT. Protein product: CASRKQGVYGNTIYF.

The J gene is TRBJ1-6, the V gene TRBV6-5, with unresolved D. The CDR3 has 14 residues. Per the germline V gene, CDR1 is MNHEY and CDR2 is SVGAGI. Trimming removed 5 bases at V and 4 bases at J, with 9 bases between. CDR3 in DNA: TGTGCCAGCAGTCGCGGCCCGTATAATTCACCCCTCCACTTT. Translation: CASSRGPYNSPLHF.